This T cell receptor (beta chain) emerged from a study of cytomegalovirus exposure and HLA in healthy donors. General study findings and limits: According to the study, 160 or so TCR beta chains were cytomegalovirus-associated. That first-cohort TCR clusters tended to co-occur in the 95 to 150 validation repertoires was found in a later analysis. Specificity for CMV antigens was confirmed in vitro for a few of the CMV-associated chains.

TCRdb's copy holds only in-frame clones and misses some; the assay was immunoSEQ multiplex PCR. The sample shows 150,000 to 200,000 clones, roughly 84% of them seen only once. Turning to this clone: Its antigen is currently unknown.

Separation from the roughly 670-subject first cohort characterized the approximately 120-subject validation cohort, to which the donors belonged. CDR3 length: 15 amino acids. The V gene end was trimmed by 8 bases and the J gene end by 5 bases; junction bases not matched to a gene: 12. Germline V gene lookup returns CDR1 MNHEY and CDR2 SMNVEV (reference sequence). The chain is built from TRBV27 and TRBJ1-2; 9 bases line up with TRBD1. The sequenced material came from PBMCs. This clonotype was obtained from a man aged 30 to 45 in good health and CMV-seropositive. The CDR3 reads CASSVTTGGGYGYTF. CDR3 bases: TGTGCCAGCTCGGTAACCACAGGGGGCGGATATGGCTACACCTTC.